The TCR beta chain under discussion was sequenced for a study of blood T cell repertoires in COVID-19. Study background: Collection of acute and convalescent COVID-19 samples took place in the United States, Italy and Spain.

Clones were read by immunoSEQ multiplex PCR, and TCRdb kept only the in-frame ones, dropping some. Of over 150,000 clones listed, roughly 87% were seen once; the top ten hold approximately 4.1%. The clonotype was recovered from an older woman who had recovered from COVID-19. Source material: peripheral blood.

CDR3: CAGQTVTPPSQPQHF. CDR3 in DNA: TGCGCCGGACAGACAGTTACCCCGCCTAGTCAGCCCCAGCATTTT. The chain is built from TRBV10-1 and TRBJ1-5; D may be TRBD1 (6 bases). This CDR3 is 15 amino acids long. Trimming stripped 11 bases from V and 6 bases from J, with 23 bases between. From germline, CDR1 is WNHNN and CDR2 SYGVQD (reference sequence).